These 8 T cell receptor beta chains were sequenced from one sample in a study of T cells after yellow fever vaccination. TCRdb independently ran MiXCR on the 5' RACE reads; one entry per CDR3 protein. Of almost 600,000 distinct CDR3 sequences in the sample, roughly 12% are singletons; the top ten hold about 14%. The starting material was PBMCs, obtained on the day of the yellow fever booster vaccination. The receptors derive from a young man who received the YFV17D yellow fever vaccine.

This chain joins TRBV12-3 or TRBV12-4 and TRBJ1-6; 8 nucleotides match TRBD1. The ends lost 9 bases at V and 10 bases at J; junction bases unmatched: 11. CDR3 size: 14 residues. The CDR3 DNA sequence: TGTGCCAGAAGCAATGGACAGGGCCGGTCACCCCTCCACTTT. Translated: CARSNGQGRSPLHF.

A few counts support this clonotype. This chain uses TRBV7-2 with TRBJ1-2; TRBD1 aligns across 9 bases. V was pared by 0 bases and J by 5 bases, with 1 base of the junction left unmatched. CDR1 is SGHTA, CDR2 FQGNSA, per germline. This CDR3 is 14 amino acids long. This CDR3 is CASSLAGQGYGYTF. The CDR3 DNA reads as TGTGCCAGCAGCTTAGCGGGACAGGGTTATGGCTACACCTTC.

This clonotype has a handful of counts. The V call is TRBV20-1, the J call TRBJ2-1, with D uncertain. The CDR3 has 12 amino acids. V was shortened by 2 bases and J by 5 bases, with 7 bases between the two germline ends. CDR1 DFQATT and CDR2 SNEGSKA come from the germline V gene (reference sequence). Here the CDR3 DNA reads TGCAGTGCTAGAATTCTAGACAATGAGCAGTTCTTC. Protein: CSARILDNEQFF.

The chain combines TRBV7-2 with TRBJ2-1; no clear D. V lost 5 bases and J 10 bases, leaving 15 bases between the germline ends. From germline, CDR1 is SGHTA and CDR2 FQGNSA. CDR3 size: 13 residues. In nucleotides, the CDR3 is TGTGCCAGCAGCCAATATGAAGGCGGAGAGCAGTTCTTC. As protein: CASSQYEGGEQFF.

The J gene is TRBJ2-3, the V gene TRBV20-1; weak D call: TRBD2 (6 bases). The CDR3 has 14 amino acids. V lost 1 base and J lost 1, with 9 bases in between. Looked up from germline, CDR1 is DFQATT and CDR2 is SNEGSKA (reference sequence). The chain's CDR3 is CSARAGVGTDTQYF. The CDR3, as DNA: TGCAGTGCTAGAGCGGGAGTGGGCACAGATACGCAGTATTTT.

A few counts support this clonotype. The rearrangement links TRBV5-1 to TRBJ2-3; the match to TRBD2 covers 8 bases. The V gene end was trimmed by 6 bases and the J gene end by 1 base; junction bases not matched to a gene: 10. Germline V CDR1 and CDR2: SGHRS, YFSETQ. The CDR3 covers 16 residues. Here the CDR3 DNA reads TGCGCCAGCACCACGGGACTAGAAGCCCGCACAGATACGCAGTATTTT. It encodes CASTTGLEARTDTQYF.

Remarks on this clonotype: An end of the junction differs from the germline gene, which may be a read error. This sequence joins TRBV7-7 and TRBJ2-3; D call uncertain. Germline CDR1 is SSHAT and CDR2 is FNYEAQ (reference sequence). The CDR3 is 13 amino acids. CDR3 nucleotides: TGTGCTAGCAGCCTAAGCCCCGAGGAAGCGCAGTATTTT. Its translation: CASSLSPEEAQYF. Full variable domain (outside the CDR3, taken from reference TRBV7-7 and TRBJ2-3): GAGVSQSPRYKVTKRGQDVTLRCDPISSHATLYWYQQALGQGPEFLTYFNYEAQPDKSGLPSDRFSAERPEGSISTLTIQRTEQRDSAMYRCASSLSPEEAQYFGPGTRLTVL.

The CDR3 loop is CASSPSSPSGELFF. CDR3 coding DNA: TGCGCCAGCAGCCCTTCATCCCCGTCCGGGGAGCTGTTTTTT. This rearrangement joins TRBV5-1 to TRBJ2-2; D is unclear. Germline loops: CDR1 SGHRS, CDR2 YFSETQ. The V gene lost 4 bases and the J gene lost 6 bases, with 13 bases spanning the gap. This CDR3 contains 14 residues.